This T cell receptor (beta chain) was recorded in a study of shared clonotypes between healthy human individuals (dated by TCRdb to about 2020). In terms of the full investigation: The cohort comprised a couple of women and a few men aged 18 to 49 years. To estimate repertoire size and how much clonotype sharing occurs between individuals, the study deeply sequenced the blood TCR repertoires of five healthy adults. For each donor, three plates each were used for CD4 naive and CD4 memory, two plates were used for CD8 naive, and one plate was used for CD8 memory. Different laboratories and diverse techniques were used to prepare libraries and sequence TCR repertoires, to increase sequencing depth and limit assay-specific biases. Per donor, leukapheresis produced somewhere between about 0.8 and 9 billion PBMCs.

Turning to this clone: Its antigen remains undetermined. No qualities accompany the bases; no much larger clone lies one base away.

General study outcomes and caveats: Only blood was sampled, and tissue TCR repertoires likely differ from those in blood. When a few donors were compared, the shared fraction of clonotypes was around 5.1% for naive CD4, more than 3% for naive CD8, roughly 2.3% for memory CD4, and 0.4% for memory CD8. Incomplete sequencing was indicated by rarefaction of sorted-subset datasets, despite the large sequencing depth. Because the study included only a small number of donors, the genetic and exposure-history diversity represented was limited. Clonotypes shared by all four sorted-subset donors showed higher generation probabilities than non-shared clonotypes. Naive subsets generally had larger estimated clonotype richness than memory subsets. Pairwise subsampling indicated that sequencing depth was expected to affect the degree of clonotype sharing among donors.

Donors were healthy HIV-negative adults with no recently reported acute infections or vaccinations. Every donor was a Caucasian adult residing in Nashville, Tennessee, USA. CD4+ T cells were enriched by magnetic negative selection; naive cells were then positively selected on CD45RA, and the negative fraction formed the memory subset. Blood was obtained by leukapheresis, after which PBMCs were separated by Ficoll-Histopaque density gradient centrifugation and cryopreserved in liquid nitrogen vapor phase. Analytical flow cytometry was used to check the purity and quantity of every magnetically sorted T cell population. Genomic DNA was isolated from every sorted fraction and measured by UV absorbance on a Nanodrop 2000c. Using the deep immunoSEQ assay, multiplex PCR amplified TCR CDR3 regions from genomic DNA. Genomic DNA extracted from each cell subset was distributed evenly over all wells of several immunoSEQ 96-well plates, and each plate served as one replicate. Each replicate PCR for sorted subsets received about 180 ng genomic DNA, equal to about 30,000 T cell genomes. Purified libraries were quantified with a Qubit 3.0 fluorometer, sized on a Bioanalyzer 2100, and re-quantified with the KAPA Library Quantification kit. Every immunoSEQ 96-well plate was sequenced on a dedicated single-read 150-cycle Illumina NextSeq 550 flow cell. On the authors' methods: Because the immunoSEQ output included only junctional sequences and no quality scores, the filtering could not be the same as the filtering used for full-length reads. Sequences were annotated with PyIR, a Python wrapper for IgBLAST v1.9, and V/J genes and CDR3 were assigned using IMGT germline references. Reads were filtered out if the reads had weak V/J assignments (E-value above 1e-6), no CDR3, stop codons, out-of-frame junctions, or ambiguous translated residues. A V3J clonotype was defined by an identical inferred V gene, J gene, and CDR3 amino acid sequence. Percentage overlap between repertoires was computed as shared unique clonotypes divided by the size of the smaller repertoire. Repertoire richness was assessed with RTK rarefaction, the Chao1 estimator, and Recon v2.1 estimates of unobserved clonotypes. Generation probabilities for all TCRbeta clonotypes obtained by the gDNA method from a few donors were computed using OLGA. TCRdb limited this immuneACCESS table to in-frame rearrangements with V and J called. A share of clones is missing; checked studies link under half to unresolved V genes, and the rest is unexplained. D and trimming come from the DNA, and the V and J calls and clone size come from that table. The sample contains 2 million to 3 million clones, around 94% of them found a single time. The ten largest account for roughly 0.14% of the sample.

The CDR3 runs 16 amino acids, cysteine and phenylalanine included. Only the CDR3 DNA stays, 48 bases, in frame from base 1. The junction shows trimming of 4 bases on V and 0 bases on J, plus 14 bases between the germline ends. The germline V gene specifies MNHNS as CDR1 and SASEGT as CDR2. The sequence joins TRBV6-1 to TRBJ2-3; the D region may be TRBD1 or TRBD2, each matching 5 bases equally. This sequence originates from a man aged 18-30 years in good health. The sequenced sample was naive CD4+ T cells sorted from blood. The cell subset or site label corresponds to: CD45RA+ positively selected. The DNA reads TGTGCCAGCAGTGGGAGGACGGACACTAGCACAGATACGCAGTATTTT. Translation gives CASSGRTDTSTDTQYF.